These 13 T cell receptor beta chains share one sample of origin, sequenced in a study of cytomegalovirus exposure and HLA in healthy donors. The PCR contained 60 Vbeta and 13 Jbeta primers. This table comes from immunoSEQ multiplex PCR, and its TCRdb copy is limited to in-frame clones, with some not included. The table records about 120,000 clones, over 70% of them present only once. The sample comprised PBMCs. These receptors came from a man in his late teens or twenties in good health and CMV-seropositive.

This chain connects TRBV10-3 to TRBJ2-7, with D unclear. Trimming cost V 2 bases and J 3 bases, with 5 bases left between them. CDR1 is ENHRY and CDR2 is SYGVKD in the germline V gene. The CDR3 runs 12 residues. CDR3 in amino acids: CAISEGDYEQYF. DNA of the CDR3: TGTGCCATCAGTGAGGGAGACTACGAGCAGTACTTC.

The chain recombines TRBV19 with TRBJ1-2; 10 positions agree with TRBD1. CDR1 LNHDA and CDR2 SQIVND come from the germline V gene (reference sequence). Losses at the gene ends were 5 bases for V and 8 bases for J; bases not matched to a gene: 11. The CDR3 extends over 15 amino acids. The CDR3: CASSERRQGAGGYTF. The CDR3 bases are TGTGCCAGTAGTGAAAGAAGACAGGGGGCAGGGGGCTACACCTTC.

The chain carries TRBV4-2 and TRBJ1-1; no reliable D call. V lost 0 bases, J lost 4 bases, and 12 bases lay in between. The length of the CDR3 is 15 residues. The V gene's germline CDR1 is LGHNA and CDR2 YNFKEQ. The CDR3 loop is CASSQDRYSTTEAFF. CDR3 sequence (DNA): TGTGCCAGCAGCCAAGATCGGTACAGTACCACTGAAGCTTTCTTT.

The chain carries TRBV15 and TRBJ2-1, with TRBD2 matching over 9 bases. The CDR3 has 15 residues. V lost 1 base, J lost 3 bases, and 1 base stayed unmatched. Germline lookup yields CDR1 LNHNV and CDR2 YYDKDF (reference sequence). CDR3 in amino acids: CATSRGLADYNEQFF. The CDR3 DNA follows: TGTGCCACCAGCAGAGGACTAGCGGACTACAATGAGCAGTTCTTC.

The chain employs TRBV19 and TRBJ1-2, with TRBD1 matching 8 bases. V gave up 4 bases and J gave up 2 bases; unmatched junction bases: 12. The CDR3 runs to 17 residues. In germline, CDR1 is LNHDA, CDR2 SQIVND (reference sequence). The CDR3 region is CASSTGDRTKLNYGYTF. In DNA, the CDR3 is TGTGCCAGTAGTACCGGGGACAGGACAAAATTAAACTATGGCTACACCTTC.

The chain recombines TRBV2 with TRBJ2-1; no definite D call. Germline V CDR1 and CDR2: SNHLY, FYNNEI. The V end was cut by 2 bases, the J end by 14 bases, with 7 bases between. The CDR3 consists of 10 residues. CDR3 sequence (DNA): TGTGCCAGCAGTGAACCCGCGAAGTTCTTC. As protein: CASSEPAKFF. Using reference TRBV2 and TRBJ2-1 for the parts outside the CDR3, the full variable domain is EPEVTQTPSHQVTQMGQEVILRCVPISNHLYFYWYRQILGQKVEFLVSFYNNEISEKSEIFDDQFSVERPDGSNFTLKIRSTKLEDSAMYFCASSEPAKFFGPGTRLTVL.

The rearrangement joins TRBV7-9 to TRBJ2-7; 8 nucleotides align to TRBD1. Germline assignment: CDR1 SEHNR and CDR2 FQNEAQ (reference sequence). V shed 4 bases, J shed 3 bases, and the junction held 11 bases outside the gene matches. The CDR3 consists of 16 residues. The CDR3 protein is CASSYNSGQDHYEQYF. The DNA of the CDR3 is TGTGCCAGCAGCTATAACTCGGGACAGGACCACTACGAGCAGTACTTC.

CDR3 loop: CASGYGGRERLETQYF. The DNA of the CDR3 is TGTGCCTCGGGTTATGGCGGGAGGGAACGCTTAGAGACCCAGTACTTC. V and J are TRBV10-3 and TRBJ2-5; the match to TRBD2 covers 9 bases. CDR3 size: 16 residues. V trimming: 11 bases; J trimming: 4 bases; junction bases outside the gene matches: 17. Germline V lookup: CDR1 ENHRY, CDR2 SYGVKD.

CDR3 region: CASSLRVLGTGNTGELFF. The CDR3 bases are TGTGCCAGCAGCTTAAGGGTACTCGGGACAGGGAACACCGGGGAGCTGTTTTTT. The V and J genes are TRBV7-2 and TRBJ2-2; 8 bases align to TRBD1. The germline V gene has CDR1 SGHTA and CDR2 FQGNSA. V trimming: 2 bases; J trimming: 1 base; junction bases outside the gene matches: 9. The CDR3 length is 18 residues.

J is TRBJ2-1 and V is TRBV2; TRBD2 agrees at 13 bases. The CDR3 totals 18 residues. V shed 8 bases, J shed 8 bases, and the junction held 18 bases outside the gene matches. CDR1 SNHLY and CDR2 FYNNEI come from the germline V gene. The CDR3 DNA follows: TGTGCCAGCTATCCTCCGGGACTAGCGGGACCCCTTCGATATGAGCAGTTCTTC. Protein: CASYPPGLAGPLRYEQFF.

The chain recombines TRBV6-5 with TRBJ1-1, with D hard to call. Per the germline V gene, CDR1 is MNHEY and CDR2 is SVGAGI. CDR3 length: 13 amino acids. V was clipped by 6 bases and J by 3 bases, with 11 bases between them. CDR3 coding DNA: TGTGCCAGCAGGCCAGCAGGTTACACTGAAGCTTTCTTT. Translation gives CASRPAGYTEAFF.

This clone was found once. The chain recombines TRBV7-8 with TRBJ1-6; D remains unclear. This CDR3 is built from 12 residues. V lost 4 bases and J lost 9, with 7 bases in between. The germline V gene has CDR1 SGHVS and CDR2 FQNEAQ. The CDR3 region is CASSYPGSPLHF. The DNA of the CDR3 is TGTGCCAGCAGCTATCCGGGTTCACCCCTCCACTTT.

The rearrangement uses TRBV9 and TRBJ2-1, with 8 bases lining up with TRBD2. The V gene end was trimmed by 0 bases and the J gene end by 5 bases; junction bases not matched to a gene: 1. The CDR3 runs to 14 residues. Germline V gives CDR1 SGDLS, CDR2 YYNGEE. This chain's CDR3 is CASSVAGGHNEQFF. In DNA, the CDR3 is TGTGCCAGCAGCGTAGCGGGAGGGCACAATGAGCAGTTCTTC.